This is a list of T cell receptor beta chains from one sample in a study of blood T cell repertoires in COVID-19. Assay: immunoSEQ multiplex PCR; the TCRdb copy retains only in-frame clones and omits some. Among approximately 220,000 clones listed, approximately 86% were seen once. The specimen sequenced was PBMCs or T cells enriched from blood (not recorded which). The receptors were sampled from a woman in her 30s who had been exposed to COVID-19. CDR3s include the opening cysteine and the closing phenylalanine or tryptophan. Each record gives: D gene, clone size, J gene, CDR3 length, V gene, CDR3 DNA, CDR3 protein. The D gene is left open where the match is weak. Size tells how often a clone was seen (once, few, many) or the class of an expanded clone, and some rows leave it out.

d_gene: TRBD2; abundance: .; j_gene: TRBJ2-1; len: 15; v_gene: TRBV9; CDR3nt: TGTGCCAGCAGCTCGGGACTAGCGGGGGGCAATGAGCAGTTCTTC; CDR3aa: CASSSGLAGGNEQFF
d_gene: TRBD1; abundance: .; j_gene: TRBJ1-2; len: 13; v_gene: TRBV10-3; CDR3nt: TGTGCCATCAGCCCGGGACAGGGGGAGGCGAACACCTTC; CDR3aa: CAISPGQGEANTF
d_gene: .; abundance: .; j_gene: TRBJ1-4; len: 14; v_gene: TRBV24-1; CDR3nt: TGTGCCACCAGTGATGAGAGTCTCGGGGAAAAACTGTTTTTT; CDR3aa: CATSDESLGEKLFF
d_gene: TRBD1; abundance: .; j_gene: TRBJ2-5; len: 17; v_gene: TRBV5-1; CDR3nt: TGCGCCAGCAGCTGGATACCGGGACAGGGGGTTGAGGAGACCCAGTACTTC; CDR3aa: CASSWIPGQGVEETQYF
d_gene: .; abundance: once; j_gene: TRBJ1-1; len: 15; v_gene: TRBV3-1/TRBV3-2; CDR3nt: TGTGCCAGCAGCCAAGGGTGGGGGGGTGGCACTGAAGCTTTCTTT; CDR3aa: CASSQGWGGGTEAFF
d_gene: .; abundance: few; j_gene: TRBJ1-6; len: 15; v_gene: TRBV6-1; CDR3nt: TGTGCCAGCAGTGATTGGGGGCTGAATAATTCACCCCTCCACTTT; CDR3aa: CASSDWGLNNSPLHF
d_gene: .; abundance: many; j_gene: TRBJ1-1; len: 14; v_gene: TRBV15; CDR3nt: TGTGCCACCAGTGACCCGGGGTTGGGGACTGAAGCTTTCTTT; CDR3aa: CATSDPGLGTEAFF
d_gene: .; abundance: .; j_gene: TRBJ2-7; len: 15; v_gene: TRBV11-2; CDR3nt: TGTGCCAGCAGCTTACTAGGGGTCACCTTCTACGAGCAGTACTTC; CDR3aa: CASSLLGVTFYEQYF
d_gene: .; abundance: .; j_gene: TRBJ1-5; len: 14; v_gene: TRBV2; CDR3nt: TGTGCCAGCAGAATAAATTTCGGGAATCAGCCCCAGCATTTT; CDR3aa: CASRINFGNQPQHF
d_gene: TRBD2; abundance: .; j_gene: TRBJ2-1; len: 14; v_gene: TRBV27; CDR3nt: TGTGCCAGCAGTTTGGGACTAGCGAGGAATGAGCAGTTCTTC; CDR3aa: CASSLGLARNEQFF
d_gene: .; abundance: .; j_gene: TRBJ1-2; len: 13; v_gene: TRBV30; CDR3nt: TGTGCCTGGAGCTTCGGACTGGGCTATGGCTACACCTTC; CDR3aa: CAWSFGLGYGYTF
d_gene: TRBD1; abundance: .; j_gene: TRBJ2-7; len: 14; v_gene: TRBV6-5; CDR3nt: TGTGCCAGCAGTTACGGGACAGGGGTCTTCGAGCAGTACTTC; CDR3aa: CASSYGTGVFEQYF
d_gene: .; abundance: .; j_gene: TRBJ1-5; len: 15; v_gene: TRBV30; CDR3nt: TGTGCCTGGAGTGTCGATCCCGTAGGCAATCAGCCCCAGCATTTT; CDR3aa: CAWSVDPVGNQPQHF
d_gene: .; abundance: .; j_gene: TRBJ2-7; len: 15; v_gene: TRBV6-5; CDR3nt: TGTGCCAGCAGCATGGGGGGACAGCCCCATTGGGAGCAGTACTTC; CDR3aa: CASSMGGQPHWEQYF
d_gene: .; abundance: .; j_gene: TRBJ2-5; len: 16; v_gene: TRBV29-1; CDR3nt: TGCAGCGTTGAAGGCGGCTGGCACAGGGAGCAAGAGACCCAGTACTTC; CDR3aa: CSVEGGWHREQETQYF
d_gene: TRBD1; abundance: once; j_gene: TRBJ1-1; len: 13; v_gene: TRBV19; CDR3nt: TGTGCCAGTCGGGGGGGACAGGGGACTGAAGCTTTCTTT; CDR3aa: CASRGGQGTEAFF
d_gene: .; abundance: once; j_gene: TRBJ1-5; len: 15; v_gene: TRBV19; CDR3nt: TGTGCCACCATTGACCAAACAGGGCTCAATCAGCCCCAGCATTTT; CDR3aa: CATIDQTGLNQPQHF
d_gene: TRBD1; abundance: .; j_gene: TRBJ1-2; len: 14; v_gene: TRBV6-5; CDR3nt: TGTGCCAGCAGTTACTCAATTGACAGGGCCCGCTACACCTTC; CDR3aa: CASSYSIDRARYTF
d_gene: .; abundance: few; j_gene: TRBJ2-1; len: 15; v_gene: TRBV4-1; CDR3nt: TGCGCCAGCAGCCAAGATTTCTTGGCTTACAATGAGCAGTTCTTC; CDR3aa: CASSQDFLAYNEQFF
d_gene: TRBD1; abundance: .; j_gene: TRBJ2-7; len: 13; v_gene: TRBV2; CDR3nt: TGTGCCAGCAGTCGGGGACAGGGGGCCGAGCAGTACTTC; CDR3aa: CASSRGQGAEQYF
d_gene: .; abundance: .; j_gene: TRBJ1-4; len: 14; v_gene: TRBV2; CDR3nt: TGTGCCAGCAGACCACCCAGGGGTAATGAAAAACTGTTTTTT; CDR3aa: CASRPPRGNEKLFF
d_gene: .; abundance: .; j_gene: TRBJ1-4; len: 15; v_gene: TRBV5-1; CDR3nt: TGCGCCAGCAGCTTGGCCGGGGGATCTAATGAAAAACTGTTTTTT; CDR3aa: CASSLAGGSNEKLFF
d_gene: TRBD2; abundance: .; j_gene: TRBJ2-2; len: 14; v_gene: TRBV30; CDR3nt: TGTGCCTGTACTAGCGGGGGTCGGACCGGGGAGCTGTTTTTT; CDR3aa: CACTSGGRTGELFF
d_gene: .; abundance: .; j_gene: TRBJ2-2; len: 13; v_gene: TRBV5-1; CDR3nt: TGCGCCAGCAGCCCTGCGGGCACCGGGGAGCTGTTTTTT; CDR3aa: CASSPAGTGELFF
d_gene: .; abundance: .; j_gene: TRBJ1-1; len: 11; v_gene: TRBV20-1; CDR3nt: TGCAGTGCCCGCAGGGCTAATGAAGCTTTCTTT; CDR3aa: CSARRANEAFF
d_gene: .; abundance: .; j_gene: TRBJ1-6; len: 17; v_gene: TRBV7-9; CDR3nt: TGTGCCAGCAGCTCAACAGGGACCGACTACTATAATTCACCCCTCCACTTT; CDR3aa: CASSSTGTDYYNSPLHF
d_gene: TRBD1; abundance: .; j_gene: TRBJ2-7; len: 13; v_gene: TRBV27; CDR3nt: TGTGCCAGCAGACCCAACAGGGGCTACGAGCAGTACTTC; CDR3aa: CASRPNRGYEQYF